This is a list of T cell receptor beta chains from one sample in a study of cytomegalovirus exposure and HLA in healthy donors. Data came from immunoSEQ multiplex PCR; TCRdb stores just in-frame clones and leaves some out. The sample includes 75,000 to 90,000 clones, over 70% of them seen just once. The source material was PBMCs. The receptors derive from a male donor in good health and CMV-seropositive. Each CDR3 is given with its conserved first and last residue. A D gene is named only where the DNA matches it firmly. Size is omitted from some rows. Given values are once, few, many or a class for expanded clones.

clone_size	j_call	d_call	v_call	cdr3_aa	cdr3_nt
-	TRBJ1-3	-	TRBV7-9	CASSLDPGSGNTIYF	TGTGCCAGCAGCTTAGATCCCGGCTCTGGAAACACCATATATTTT
-	TRBJ1-2	TRBD1	TRBV9	CASSTGTGGAYGYTF	TGTGCCAGCAGCACCGGGACAGGGGGCGCCTATGGCTACACCTTC
-	TRBJ1-2	-	TRBV7-2	CASSPITGVGYTF	TGTGCCAGCAGCCCGATAACGGGGGTCGGCTACACCTTC
-	TRBJ2-4	-	TRBV27	CASSLYALPELQYF	TGTGCCAGCAGTTTATACGCCCTTCCTGAGCTACAGTACTTC
-	TRBJ2-7	TRBD1	TRBV28	CASSPGQGAHEQYF	TGTGCCAGCAGTCCGGGACAGGGGGCCCACGAGCAGTACTTC
-	TRBJ1-2	TRBD1	TRBV9	CASSVGDRGGGYTF	TGTGCCAGCAGCGTAGGTGACAGGGGAGGTGGCTACACCTTC
-	TRBJ1-2	TRBD1	TRBV5-1	CASSPGQGWGYTF	TGCGCCAGCAGCCCCGGACAGGGTTGGGGCTACACCTTC
-	TRBJ2-7	TRBD1	TRBV4-2	CASSQVTGDSYEQYF	TGTGCCAGCAGCCAAGTAACAGGGGATTCCTACGAGCAGTACTTC
-	TRBJ2-7	-	TRBV7-6	CASSLWGDSPSYEQYF	TGTGCCAGCAGCTTGTGGGGGGACTCCCCTTCCTACGAGCAGTACTTC
-	TRBJ2-5	TRBD2	TRBV18	CASSPSSGGAQETQYF	TGTGCCAGCTCACCCTCTAGCGGGGGGGCCCAAGAGACCCAGTACTTC
-	TRBJ1-1	-	TRBV7-8	CASSLNTEAFF	TGTGCCAGCAGCCTCAACACTGAAGCTTTCTTT
-	TRBJ2-3	-	TRBV29-1	CSVEGGTMADTQYF	TGCAGCGTGGAGGGGGGGACAATGGCAGATACGCAGTATTTT
-	TRBJ1-2	-	TRBV5-5	CASSLGERGLDGYTF	TGTGCCAGCAGCTTGGGGGAGCGGGGGCTCGATGGCTACACCTTC
-	TRBJ2-2	TRBD1	TRBV9	CASSVDTGGTGELFF	TGTGCCAGCAGCGTAGATACAGGGGGCACCGGGGAGCTGTTTTTT
-	TRBJ1-5	-	TRBV7-2	CASSLVGGDQPQHF	TGTGCCAGCAGCTTAGTGGGGGGGGATCAGCCCCAGCATTTT
-	TRBJ1-2	-	TRBV21-1	CASSNRGADGYTF	TGTGCCAGCAGTAACAGGGGGGCCGATGGCTACACCTTC
-	TRBJ1-2	TRBD1	TRBV5-6	CASSSRGTGVHGYTF	TGTGCCAGCAGCTCTAGGGGGACAGGGGTCCATGGCTACACCTTC
-	TRBJ1-4	TRBD1	TRBV5-1	CASSLNRGSEKLFF	TGCGCCAGCAGCTTAAACAGGGGGAGTGAAAAACTGTTTTTT
few	TRBJ1-2	-	TRBV5-6	CASSFSQVTLTYGYTF	TGTGCCAGCAGCTTCTCACAGGTCACCTTGACTTATGGCTACACCTTC
-	TRBJ2-7	TRBD1	TRBV7-9	CASSRQGAALYEQYF	TGTGCCAGCAGCCGACAGGGGGCAGCGCTCTACGAGCAGTACTTC
-	TRBJ2-1	-	TRBV19	CASSNTLPSYNEQFF	TGTGCCAGTAGCAACACCTTACCCTCCTACAATGAGCAGTTCTTC
-	TRBJ2-5	-	TRBV7-8	CASSQGSAGYEQYF	TGTGCCAGCAGCCAAGGTTCCGCGGGGTATGAGCAGTACTTC
-	TRBJ2-2	-	TRBV15	CATSSVEGLRAGELFF	TGTGCCACCAGCTCAGTCGAGGGCCTGCGTGCCGGGGAGCTGTTTTTT
few	TRBJ1-2	-	TRBV27	CASSPLPDRSFKGTF	TGTGCCAGCAGTCCACTACCGGACAGATCATTTAAAGGGACATTC
-	TRBJ2-7	-	TRBV7-3	CASSFGDSYEQYF	TGTGCCAGCAGCTTCGGGGACTCCTACGAGCAGTACTTC
-	TRBJ1-5	TRBD1	TRBV28	CASRTRDRGDQPQHF	TGTGCCAGCAGGACCCGGGACAGGGGTGATCAGCCCCAGCATTTT
-	TRBJ2-7	-	TRBV5-1	CASSPGYLHEQYF	TGCGCCAGCAGCCCCGGTTACCTACACGAGCAGTACTTC
-	TRBJ2-7	TRBD2	TRBV27	CASSPAGGPLYEQYF	TGTGCCAGCAGTCCGGCGGGGGGGCCATTATACGAGCAGTACTTC
-	TRBJ1-1	-	TRBV20-1	CGVGRNTEAFF	TGCGGAGTGGGGAGGAACACTGAAGCTTTCTTT
few	TRBJ2-2	TRBD1	TRBV5-1	CASSSGQGTGELFF	TGCGCCAGCAGCTCCGGACAGGGGACCGGGGAGCTGTTTTTT
-	TRBJ2-7	-	TRBV27	CASSLSPYYEQYF	TGTGCCAGCAGTTTATCGCCCTACTACGAGCAGTACTTC
-	TRBJ2-3	-	TRBV7-6	CASSPKSPSERPLDTQYF	TGTGCCAGCAGCCCCAAGTCTCCTAGCGAGCGCCCCTTAGATACGCAGTATTTT
-	TRBJ1-2	-	TRBV7-9	CASSSSTVEDGYTF	TGTGCCAGCAGCTCGTCGACAGTCGAGGATGGCTACACCTTC
once	TRBJ1-2	-	TRBV30	CAWSYGNYGYTF	TGTGCCTGGAGTTACGGTAACTATGGCTACACCTTC
-	TRBJ2-5	-	TRBV7-8	CASSLARAETQYF	TGTGCCAGCAGCTTAGCGAGGGCTGAGACCCAGTACTTC
-	TRBJ2-5	TRBD1	TRBV5-1	CASSPGGTQETQYF	TGCGCCAGCAGCCCAGGGGGTACGCAAGAGACCCAGTACTTC
-	TRBJ1-1	-	TRBV27	CASSFSLYTEAFF	TGTGCCAGCAGTTTTTCCCTCTACACTGAAGCTTTCTTT
few	TRBJ2-3	TRBD2	TRBV9	CASSRAGESTDTQYF	TGTGCCAGCAGTCGAGCGGGGGAATCCACAGATACGCAGTATTTT
-	TRBJ2-7	-	TRBV6-5	CASLNRFTYEQYF	TGTGCCAGCCTAAACAGATTTACCTACGAGCAGTACTTC
medium-sized	TRBJ2-3	TRBD1	TRBV19	CASSIGTGHTDTQYF	TGTGCCAGTAGTATAGGGACAGGGCACACAGATACGCAGTATTTT
-	TRBJ2-5	-	TRBV28	CASLGGELQETQYF	TGTGCCAGCTTGGGGGGTGAGCTTCAAGAGACCCAGTACTTC
-	TRBJ2-7	-	TRBV7-9	CASSLLPGQYSYEQYF	TGTGCCAGCAGCCTACTCCCGGGTCAGTATTCCTACGAGCAGTACTTC
-	TRBJ1-4	-	TRBV5-5	CASSPEPGRDVEKLFF	TGTGCCAGCAGCCCTGAACCAGGCAGGGATGTTGAAAAACTGTTTTTT
-	TRBJ1-1	-	TRBV6-1	CASSEVRGRRTEAFF	TGTGCCAGCAGTGAGGTACGGGGAAGACGGACTGAAGCTTTCTTT
-	TRBJ2-7	TRBD1	TRBV4-1	CASSQVGTGFRGLEQYF	TGCGCCAGCAGCCAAGTGGGAACGGGCTTTAGGGGGCTCGAGCAGTACTTC
once	TRBJ2-3	TRBD2	TRBV18	CASSPTSGTDTQYF	TGTGCCAGCTCACCAACTAGCGGGACCGATACGCAGTATTTT
few	TRBJ2-1	TRBD2	TRBV7-3	CASSFTRTSEVNEQFF	TGTGCCAGCAGCTTCACTCGGACTAGCGAGGTCAATGAGCAGTTCTTC